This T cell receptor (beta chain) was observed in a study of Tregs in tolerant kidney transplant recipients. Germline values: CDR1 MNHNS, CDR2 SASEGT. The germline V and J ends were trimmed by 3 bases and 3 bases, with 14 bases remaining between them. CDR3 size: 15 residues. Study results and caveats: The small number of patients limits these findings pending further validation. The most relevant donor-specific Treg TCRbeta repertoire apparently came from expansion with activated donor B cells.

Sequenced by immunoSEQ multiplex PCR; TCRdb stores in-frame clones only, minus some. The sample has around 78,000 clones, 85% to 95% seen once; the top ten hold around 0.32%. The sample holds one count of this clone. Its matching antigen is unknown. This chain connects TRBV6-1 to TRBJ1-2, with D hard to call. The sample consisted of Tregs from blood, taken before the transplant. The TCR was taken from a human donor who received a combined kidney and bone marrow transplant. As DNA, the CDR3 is TGTGCCAGCAGTGAGACAAGGGCCCGAGACTATGGCTACACCTTC. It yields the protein CASSETRARDYGYTF.